These 15 T cell receptor beta chains share one sample of origin, sequenced in a study of blood T cell repertoires in COVID-19. Data came from immunoSEQ multiplex PCR; TCRdb stores just in-frame clones and leaves some out. The sample shows about 210,000 clones, roughly nine tenths of them seen only once. The sample consisted of peripheral blood. The receptors were gathered from a man in his forties with acute or convalescent COVID-19.

The chain combines TRBV6-6 with TRBJ2-7; tentative D call: TRBD2 (6 bases). The V gene lost 2 bases and the J gene lost 7 bases, with 18 bases spanning the gap. CDR1 is MNHNY and CDR2 is SVGAGI in the germline V gene (reference sequence). The length of the CDR3 is 15 residues. In DNA, the CDR3 is TGTGCCAGCAGTTACGGTGCGGGGTTCGGGGGAGAGCAGTACTTC. It is translated as CASSYGAGFGGEQYF.

This chain connects TRBV7-7 to TRBJ2-5, with 9 bases matching TRBD2. Germline loops: CDR1 SSHAT, CDR2 FNYEAQ (reference sequence). The CDR3 consists of 17 residues. The ends lost 1 base at V and 6 bases at J; junction bases unmatched: 12. The CDR3 sequence is CASSLDPAGGPGQTQYF. CDR3 nucleotide sequence: TGTGCCAGCAGCTTAGACCCAGCGGGGGGCCCAGGGCAGACCCAGTACTTC.

The V gene is TRBV18, the J gene TRBJ1-1; TRBD1 might be the D (6 bases). V gave up 5 bases and J gave up 1 base, with 8 bases separating them. Germline V gene data show CDR1 as KGHSH and CDR2 as LQKENI. This CDR3 contains 13 residues. This chain's CDR3 is CASSMGQNTEAFF. The DNA of the CDR3 is TGTGCCAGCTCAATGGGACAGAACACTGAAGCTTTCTTT.

The rearrangement uses TRBV7-2 and TRBJ2-5; D remains unclear. V was trimmed by 1 base and J by 5 bases, leaving 8 bases between them. There are 13 residues in the CDR3. The germline V gene has CDR1 SGHTA and CDR2 FQGNSA. The CDR3 DNA reads TGTGCCAGCAGCTTAGTGCAAGCGGAGACCCAGTACTTC. Its translation is CASSLVQAETQYF.

The gene calls are TRBV28 and TRBJ2-7; D might be TRBD1 (7 bases). V was pared by 10 bases and J by 3 bases, with 19 bases between. The CDR3 is 14 residues long. From germline, CDR1 is MDHEN and CDR2 SYDVKM. CDR3 coding DNA: TGTGCCACCAGAGGGGGCGGGACAAACTACGAGCAGTACTTC. It yields the protein CATRGGGTNYEQYF. Variable domain in full (rest from reference TRBV28 and TRBJ2-7): DVKVTQSSRYLVKRTGEKVFLECVQDMDHENMFWYRQDPGLGLRLIYFSYDVKMKEKGDIPEGYSVSREKKERFSLILESASTNQTSMYLCATRGGGTNYEQYFGPGTRLTVT.

This rearrangement joins TRBV3-1 (or the pseudogene TRBV3-2) to TRBJ1-5; possible D gene TRBD1, 6 bases. There are 15 residues in the CDR3. Per the germline V gene, CDR1 is LGHDT and CDR2 is YNNKEL (reference sequence). Trimming shortened V by 3 bases and J by 3 bases, and 12 bases separated the two germline ends. The CDR3 is CASSQAQGPNQPQHF. As DNA, the CDR3 is TGTGCCAGCAGCCAGGCACAGGGTCCCAATCAGCCCCAGCATTTT.

Here the CDR3 DNA reads TGCAGCGTTGTACTAGCGGGAGGAGTGAACACCGGGGAGCTGTTTTTT. This translates into CSVVLAGGVNTGELFF. The chain uses TRBV29-1 and TRBJ2-2; TRBD2 agrees at 12 bases. This CDR3 spans 16 amino acids. V lost 4 bases to trimming and J lost 1 base; unmatched junction nucleotides: 4. Germline-derived CDR1 and CDR2 are SQVTM and ANQGSEA.

The chain couples TRBV15 to TRBJ2-1; 11 bases are shared with TRBD2. This CDR3 has 17 amino acids. Germline CDR1 and CDR2: LNHNV and YYDKDF (reference sequence). V dropped 9 bases and J dropped 0; count of bases not matched to a gene: 10. The CDR3 nucleotides are TGTGCCACTACGGTAGCGGGGGGGCCTAACTCCTACAATGAGCAGTTCTTC. Translation gives CATTVAGGPNSYNEQFF.

The CDR3 sequence: CASSLGLREQYF. The CDR3 DNA sequence: TGTGCCAGCAGTTTAGGACTTAGGGAGCAGTACTTC. The chain employs TRBV12-3 or TRBV12-4 and TRBJ2-7; D not certain. V lost 1 base and J 7 bases, leaving 8 bases between the germline ends. The CDR3 has 12 amino acids.

V gene TRBV23-1 combines with J gene TRBJ2-7; D uncertain. Being an ORF, TRBV23-1 has a function that is uncertain. The CDR3 covers 15 residues. The germline V and J ends were trimmed by 0 bases and 2 bases, with 11 bases remaining between them. The CDR3 here is CASSQSSRGAYEQYF. The CDR3 region has the DNA TGCGCCAGCAGTCAATCCAGTCGCGGAGCCTACGAGCAGTACTTC.

This chain connects TRBV5-1 to TRBJ2-3, with 8 bases aligning to TRBD2. This CDR3 contains 16 residues. J lost 4 bases, V lost 0 bases, and 7 bases had no gene match. CDR1 and CDR2 (germline): SGHRS, YFSETQ. The CDR3 is CASSLAGGMLSDTQYF. In nucleotides, the CDR3 is TGCGCCAGCAGCTTGGCGGGGGGGATGCTTTCAGATACGCAGTATTTT.

The chain carries TRBV6-1 and TRBJ1-5; TRBD1 matches 11 bases. Germline CDR1 reads MNHNS; CDR2 reads SASEGT. This CDR3 is built from 23 residues. The J segment lost 0 bases and the V segment lost 1 base, leaving 20 bases of the junction unmatched. CDR3 sequence (DNA): TGTGCCAGCAGTGAAGGGACAGGGGGCGCAGGGAGGCCAACAATATATAGCAATCAGCCCCAGCATTTT. It encodes CASSEGTGGAGRPTIYSNQPQHF.

The chain recombines TRBV11-1 with TRBJ2-7; D unclear. Trimming removed 5 bases from V and 4 bases from J, with 18 bases in between. CDR1 is SGHAT and CDR2 is FQDESV in the germline V gene (reference sequence). The CDR3 totals 15 residues. The chain's CDR3 is CASSVTVDPWYEQYF. In DNA, the CDR3 is TGTGCCAGCAGCGTCACAGTCGATCCTTGGTACGAGCAGTACTTC.

This clone was detected once. This chain connects TRBV29-1 to TRBJ2-7, with unresolved D. The CDR3 is made up of 14 amino acids. Looked up from germline, CDR1 is SQVTM and CDR2 is ANQGSEA. The V and J ends lost 7 bases and 3 bases respectively, with 19 bases between them. The CDR3 loop is CSGFLGQPNYEQYF. CDR3 DNA sequence: TGCAGCGGATTCCTGGGCCAGCCAAACTACGAGCAGTACTTC.

CDR3 sequence reads: CASSLGGGEASLGYTF. As DNA, the CDR3 is TGTGCCAGCAGCTTGGGGGGAGGGGAGGCCTCCCTTGGCTACACCTTC. J is TRBJ1-2 and V is TRBV5-6, with a tentative D call TRBD1 (5 bases). V gave up 0 bases and J gave up 7 bases, with 19 bases separating them. The germline CDR1 and CDR2 sequences are SGHDT and YYEEEE. This CDR3 is 16 amino acids long.